This entry is about one TCR beta chain. Which antigen it targets is not known. Per-base qualities were not stored, and no clone one base away is much larger. This entry is derived from a study of T cells in Graves' hyperthyroidism and ophthalmopathy (dated by TCRdb to about 2019). A note on the overall study: Peripheral blood samples were taken at initial diagnosis, before any treatment was given. In addition, the study compared T-cell repertoires in thyroid tissue and in blood from roughly 6 Graves' hyperthyroidism patients. Whether ophthalmopathy could be predicted prospectively was tested in an independent validation cohort made up of under 20 hyperthyroidism patients plus 17 patients who later progressed to ophthalmopathy. The 100 or so discovery patients were divided at random into training and test sets in a 7:3 ratio. Following sampling, methimazole starting at 30 mg daily was given to hyperthyroidism patients, and high-dose intravenous methylprednisolone was given to ophthalmopathy patients. A discovery cohort of around 100 patients, 43 with Graves' ophthalmopathy and 55 to 65 with stable Graves' hyperthyroidism, was used to find distinguishing TCR V-J signatures. According to the paper, TCR Vbeta CDR3 sequencing was carried out on some 130 peripheral blood samples, which came from fewer than 50 ophthalmopathy, about 75 hyperthyroidism and roughly 17 progressor patients.

The germline V gene supplies CDR1 MDHEN and CDR2 SYDVKM. The CDR3 contains 15 residues, cysteine and phenylalanine counted. CDR3 DNA is the only sequence kept; it has 45 bases, read in frame from the first base. Relative to germline, V is missing 5 bases and J is missing 2 bases, with 3 bases of the junction outside any gene match. The TCR beta CDR3 regions were amplified from RNA transcripts. The TCR CDR3 was subjected to a first round of RT-PCR using the HTBI primer set and the Qiagen OneStep RT-PCR kit. Libraries were constructed in a second round of multiplex PCR, after which size selection and purification were performed. Paired-end sequencing of the libraries was performed with 100 bp reads on an Illumina HiSeq2000. Under the source paper's analysis protocol: SOAPnuke was used to process the raw data, with reads discarded if the reads contained adapters or uncalled bases, had a mean Phred below 15, or lacked an exact constant-primer or identifier match. High-quality paired reads were merged with COPE v1.2.5, and unique nucleotide sequences were defined as clonotypes. MiTCR v1.1 was used to align the clonotypes against IMGT TRBV, TRBD and TRBJ reference segments. The analysis was restricted to V-J combinations with a frequency above 0.0001, which together covered 99.2% of the repertoires. The TCS score was defined as F50 (clonal expansion) divided by E x V (chaos), with BLOSUM62-based TCRdist calculated between CDR3 peptides within each V-J. Welch's t-statistics and random forest reduced some 510 V-J features to 10 to 15, which were used in a naive Bayes classifier (R e1071). In-frame beta chains were kept once TCRdb had trimmed the public reads at Q25 with fastp and called clones with MiXCR. Records with the same CDR3 protein are collapsed into one entry carrying the most frequent genes and DNA. TCRdb, not the original authors, processed these V and J calls. The sample records some 570,000 distinct CDR3 sequences, approximately 17% of which are singletons. Together, the top ten hold approximately 15% of the sample.

Ophthalmopathy patients had moderately to severely active disease, with a Clinical Activity Score of 3 or more, a NOSPECS grade of 4 or more, and a disease duration of less than 3 months. Exclusion was applied to patients with uncontrolled infections, other autoimmune diseases, pregnancy or lactation. Clinical symptoms, serum thyroxine and TRAb, thyroid ultrasound, and orbital computed tomography formed the basis for the diagnoses. Ficoll-Paque density gradient centrifugation was used to isolate PBMCs from around 9.1 ml of fresh peripheral blood. Total RNA was extracted using Trizol reagent, and RNA quality was assessed on an Agilent 2100 Bioanalyzer. Study-wide conclusions, independent of this receptor: Most expanded thyroid clonotypes (frequency above 0.001) were also detected in blood, suggesting blood repertoires may reflect thyroid immune responses. Sample size was not statistically predetermined, and investigators were not blinded to group allocation. In cross-validation, a model built on a 13 V-J signature told ophthalmopathy apart from stable hyperthyroidism with 85% to 90% sensitivity and approximately 81% specificity, and in testing the same model reached 80%/75%. In validation, the model predicted progression to ophthalmopathy with over 65% sensitivity and around 72% specificity, a median of approximately 6.7 months before onset.

Input material: blood. The clonotype was recovered from a woman aged 18-29 years with Graves' ophthalmopathy. The chain links TRBV28 with TRBJ2-2, with 9 middle bases fitting TRBD2. The DNA is TGTGCCAGCAGTGTCGGGACTAGCAACACCGGGGAGCTGTTTTTT. This is translated as CASSVGTSNTGELFF. When the CDR3 is completed using the reference TRBV28 and TRBJ2-2 genes on either side, the full variable domain is DVKVTQSSRYLVKRTGEKVFLECVQDMDHENMFWYRQDPGLGLRLIYFSYDVKMKEKGDIPEGYSVSREKKERFSLILESASTNQTSMYLCASSVGTSNTGELFFGEGSRLTVL.